These 7 T cell receptor beta chains were sequenced from one sample in a study of CD8 T cells in ankylosing spondylitis. TCRdb re-called the 5' RACE reads with MiXCR, one entry per CDR3 protein. This table holds 150,000 to 200,000 distinct CDR3 sequences, 18% found once. The sequencing sample was made of blood, either unsorted or a sorted T cell fraction (not recorded which). Receptors were obtained from a male donor between 10 and 30 years old with ankylosing spondylitis or in good health (not recorded which).

This clonotype occurred many times. The chain couples TRBV19 to TRBJ2-1; D might be TRBD1 or TRBD2, each matching 5 bases. Germline V gives CDR1 LNHDA, CDR2 SQIVND (reference sequence). There are 12 residues in the CDR3. The chain's CDR3 is CASEDTYNEQFF. The CDR3 DNA sequence: TGTGCGTCGGAGGACACCTACAATGAGCAGTTCTTC.

This clonotype was seen at least ten times. The V and J genes are TRBV7-3 and TRBJ2-1, with D possibly TRBD1 on 6 matching bases. Trimming left V 4 bases short and J 5 bases short, with 15 bases between. Germline V lookup: CDR1 SGHTA, CDR2 FQGTGA. The CDR3 totals 15 residues. CDR3 region: CASSWPGAPHNEQFF. The DNA for the CDR3 is TGTGCCAGCAGCTGGCCAGGGGCCCCCCACAATGAGCAGTTCTTC. Drawing the rest from reference TRBV7-3 and TRBJ2-1, the complete variable domain is GAGVSQTPSNKVTEKGKYVELRCDPISGHTALYWYRQSLGQGPEFLIYFQGTGAADDSGLPNDRFFAVRPEGSVSTLKIQRTERGDSAVYLCASSWPGAPHNEQFFGPGTRLTVL.

This rearrangement joins TRBV7-2 to TRBJ2-1, with TRBD2 matching over 11 bases. CDR1 is SGHTA and CDR2 is FQGNSA in the germline V gene. CDR3 length equals 16 residues. The V gene end was trimmed by 1 base and the J gene end by 5 bases; junction bases not matched to a gene: 4. The CDR3 loop is CASSLVGTSGHNEQFF. The CDR3 DNA follows: TGTGCCAGCAGCTTAGTTGGGACTAGCGGCCACAATGAGCAGTTCTTC.

This clonotype was counted at least ten times. The V call is TRBV5-1, the J call TRBJ2-5; D perhaps matches TRBD1 (5 bases). Germline V gene sequence: CDR1 SGHRS, CDR2 YFSETQ. V lost 6 bases and J 4 bases, leaving 10 bases between the germline ends. This CDR3 has 12 amino acids. The CDR3 DNA reads TGCGCCAGCACCCAGGGTGGAGAGACCCAGTACTTC. Encoded protein: CASTQGGETQYF.

This clonotype occurred many times. The rearrangement joins TRBV18 to TRBJ2-7; no clear D gene. CDR1 and CDR2 (germline): KGHSH, LQKENI. Trimming took off 3 bases at V and 6 bases at J, with 12 bases between the two ends. This CDR3 has 13 amino acids. In DNA, the CDR3 is TGTGCCAGCTCACCCTTCGACCTAAGCGAGCAGTACGTC. Translating it yields CASSPFDLSEQYV.

The chain couples TRBV21-1 to TRBJ2-7; TRBD2, the table's D call, lacks a check against the DNA. TRBV21-1 has pseudogene status. This CDR3 spans 15 amino acids. In DNA form, the CDR3 reads TGTGCCAGCAGCAATGGGCTAGCGGGAGCCTACGAGCAGTACGTC. It translates to CASSNGLAGAYEQYV.

The sample holds many counts of this clonotype. This chain uses TRBV12-3 or TRBV12-4 with TRBJ1-2, with 8 positions matching TRBD1. The CDR3 has 13 amino acids. V trimming: 6 bases; J trimming: 7 bases; junction bases outside the gene matches: 7. In DNA, the CDR3 is TGTGCCAGCAGGCAGACAGGGGATCCTGGCTACACCTTC. Protein sequence: CASRQTGDPGYTF.